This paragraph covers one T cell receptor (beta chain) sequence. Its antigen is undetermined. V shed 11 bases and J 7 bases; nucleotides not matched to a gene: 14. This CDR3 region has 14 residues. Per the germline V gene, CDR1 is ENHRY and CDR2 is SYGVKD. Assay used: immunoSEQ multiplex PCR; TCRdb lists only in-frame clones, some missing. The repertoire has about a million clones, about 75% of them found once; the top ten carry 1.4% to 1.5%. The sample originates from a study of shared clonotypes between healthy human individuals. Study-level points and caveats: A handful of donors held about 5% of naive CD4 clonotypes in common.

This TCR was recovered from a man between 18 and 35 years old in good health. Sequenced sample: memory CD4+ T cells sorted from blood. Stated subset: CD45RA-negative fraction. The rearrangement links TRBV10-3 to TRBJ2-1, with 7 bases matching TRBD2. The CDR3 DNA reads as TGTGCCGCGGGGACTACCCTATTACGAAATGAGCAGTTCTTC. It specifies CAAGTTLLRNEQFF.